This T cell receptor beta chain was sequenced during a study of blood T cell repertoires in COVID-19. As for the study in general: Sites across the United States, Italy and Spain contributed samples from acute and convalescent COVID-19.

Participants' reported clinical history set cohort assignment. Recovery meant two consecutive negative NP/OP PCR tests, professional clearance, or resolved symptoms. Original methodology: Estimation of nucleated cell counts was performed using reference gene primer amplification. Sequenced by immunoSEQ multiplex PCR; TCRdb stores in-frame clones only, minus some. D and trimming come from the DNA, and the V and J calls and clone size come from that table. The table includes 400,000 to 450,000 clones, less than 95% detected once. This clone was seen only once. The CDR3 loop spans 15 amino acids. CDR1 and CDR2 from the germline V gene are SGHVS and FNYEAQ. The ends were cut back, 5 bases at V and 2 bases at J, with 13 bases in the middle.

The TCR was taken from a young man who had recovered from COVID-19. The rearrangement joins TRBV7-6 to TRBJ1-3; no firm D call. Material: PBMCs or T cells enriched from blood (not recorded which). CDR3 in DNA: TGTGCCAGCAGCGGGTCATCAGGAACTGGAAACACCATATATTTT. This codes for CASSGSSGTGNTIYF.